A selection of T cell receptor beta chains follows, all from one sample in a study of shared clonotypes between healthy human individuals. Clones were sequenced by immunoSEQ multiplex PCR, and TCRdb holds only the in-frame ones, with some missing. The data contain some 600,000 clones, approximately 96% of them singletons. Input material: naive CD8+ T cells sorted from blood. The source of these receptors is a woman in her 30s in good health. The CDR3 runs from the conserved cysteine through the conserved F or W. Fields, in order: V gene, D gene, CDR3 protein. A D gene is named only where the DNA matches it firmly.

v_gene: TRBV23-1; d_gene: .; CDR3aa: CASSQSRYRVRYNEQFF
v_gene: TRBV11-2; d_gene: .; CDR3aa: CASSLGGAAYEQYF
v_gene: TRBV27; d_gene: TRBD2; CDR3aa: CASSPSLAGSYEQYF
v_gene: TRBV19; d_gene: .; CDR3aa: CASSIWGDSNQPQHF
v_gene: TRBV5-6; d_gene: .; CDR3aa: CASTLAQETQYF
v_gene: TRBV13; d_gene: .; CDR3aa: CASSPRHNTGELFF
v_gene: TRBV7-9; d_gene: .; CDR3aa: CASSLVVGGGILNTGELFF
v_gene: TRBV6-1; d_gene: TRBD1; CDR3aa: CASSEGTGVGSGYTF
v_gene: TRBV6-4; d_gene: .; CDR3aa: CATKNQPQHF
v_gene: TRBV5-6; d_gene: .; CDR3aa: CASSLNQAVLKAKNIQYF
v_gene: TRBV28; d_gene: TRBD1; CDR3aa: CASTITGTGAEAFF
v_gene: TRBV5-4; d_gene: .; CDR3aa: CASSSEAGETQYF
v_gene: TRBV10-3; d_gene: .; CDR3aa: CAISVGGAGHEQYF
v_gene: TRBV25-1; d_gene: .; CDR3aa: CASSEYPGEYNSPLHF
v_gene: TRBV5-1; d_gene: .; CDR3aa: CASSLGAYNEQFF
v_gene: TRBV4-1; d_gene: .; CDR3aa: CASSQDLWGEQFF
v_gene: TRBV4-1; d_gene: TRBD2; CDR3aa: CASSLWTSAKGNEQFF
v_gene: TRBV21-1; d_gene: .; CDR3aa: CASSMGDVFTLNEKLFF
v_gene: TRBV6-5; d_gene: .; CDR3aa: CASSYSGSTDTQYF
v_gene: TRBV19; d_gene: .; CDR3aa: CASSLSADEQFF
v_gene: TRBV5-6; d_gene: .; CDR3aa: CASRPGWTDTQYF
v_gene: TRBV29-1; d_gene: TRBD2; CDR3aa: CSGVAGAGNEQFF
v_gene: TRBV29-1; d_gene: .; CDR3aa: CSARAHEQFF
v_gene: TRBV30; d_gene: TRBD1; CDR3aa: CAWNPTGNYGYTF
v_gene: TRBV4-1; d_gene: .; CDR3aa: CASSQVRVGAYNEQFF
v_gene: TRBV27; d_gene: .; CDR3aa: CASSLSVGGETQYF
v_gene: TRBV11-1; d_gene: TRBD2; CDR3aa: CASSLVGLAGPGSYEQYF
v_gene: TRBV14; d_gene: TRBD1; CDR3aa: CASSLSPGQGKGVQETQYF
v_gene: TRBV9; d_gene: .; CDR3aa: CASSDSLAHIGDTQYF
v_gene: TRBV5-5; d_gene: .; CDR3aa: CASSSLRTLNTEAFF
v_gene: TRBV11-1; d_gene: TRBD2; CDR3aa: CASSLEFTSGSPYEQYF
v_gene: TRBV19; d_gene: .; CDR3aa: CASSIVGDGAGELFF
v_gene: TRBV21-1; d_gene: .; CDR3aa: CASSEWELNSHEQYF
v_gene: TRBV27; d_gene: TRBD1; CDR3aa: CASSPGTGYGEQYF
v_gene: TRBV7-2; d_gene: .; CDR3aa: CASSTTGRGTIFLYNEQFF
v_gene: TRBV11-2; d_gene: .; CDR3aa: CASSLSVIYGYTF
v_gene: TRBV4-1; d_gene: .; CDR3aa: CASSQAVSSEQYF
v_gene: TRBV13; d_gene: .; CDR3aa: CASSLAATNEKLFF
v_gene: TRBV5-6; d_gene: .; CDR3aa: CASDKGGFTEQFF
v_gene: TRBV6-5; d_gene: .; CDR3aa: CASSYSGIGYTF
v_gene: TRBV6-6; d_gene: .; CDR3aa: CASSYLPDGHYGYTF
v_gene: TRBV7-8; d_gene: .; CDR3aa: CASSRNSGELFF
v_gene: TRBV25-1; d_gene: .; CDR3aa: CASSFRDAFF
v_gene: TRBV27; d_gene: TRBD2; CDR3aa: CASSSGTSGRGEQFF